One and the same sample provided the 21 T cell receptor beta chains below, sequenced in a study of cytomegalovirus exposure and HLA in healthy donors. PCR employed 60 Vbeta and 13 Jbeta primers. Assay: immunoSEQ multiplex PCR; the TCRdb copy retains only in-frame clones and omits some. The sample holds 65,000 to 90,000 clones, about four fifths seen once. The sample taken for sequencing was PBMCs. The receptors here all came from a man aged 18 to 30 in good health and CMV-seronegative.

The CDR3 nucleotides are TGTGCCAGCAGCCTCCAAAGGGGTGGCGGCTACACCTTC. This translates into CASSLQRGGGYTF. The V gene is TRBV7-2, the J gene TRBJ1-2; tentatively, D is TRBD1 (5 bases). V gave up 5 bases and J gave up 8 bases, with 15 bases separating them. Germline CDR1 reads SGHTA; CDR2 reads FQGNSA. The CDR3 extends over 13 amino acids.

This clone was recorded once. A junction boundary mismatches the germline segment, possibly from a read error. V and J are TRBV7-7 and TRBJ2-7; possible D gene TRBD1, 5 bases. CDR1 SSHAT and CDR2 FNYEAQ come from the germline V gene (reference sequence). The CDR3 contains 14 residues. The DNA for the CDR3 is TGTGCTAGCAGCTTAATCGCAGGGTCTGGGGAGCAGTACTTC. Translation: CASSLIAGSGEQYF.

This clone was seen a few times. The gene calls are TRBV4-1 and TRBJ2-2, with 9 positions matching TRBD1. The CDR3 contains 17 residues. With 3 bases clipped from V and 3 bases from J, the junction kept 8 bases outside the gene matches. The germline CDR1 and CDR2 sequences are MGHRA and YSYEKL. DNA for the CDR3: TGCGCCAGCAGCCAGGGCGGACAGGGGCAATACACCGGGGAGCTGTTTTTT. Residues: CASSQGGQGQYTGELFF.

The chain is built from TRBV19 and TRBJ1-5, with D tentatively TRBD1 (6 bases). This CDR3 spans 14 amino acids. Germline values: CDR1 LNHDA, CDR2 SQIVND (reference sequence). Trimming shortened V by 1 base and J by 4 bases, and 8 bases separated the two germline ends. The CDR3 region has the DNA TGTGCCAGTAGTATAGGGACAGCAAATCAGCCCCAGCATTTT. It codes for CASSIGTANQPQHF.

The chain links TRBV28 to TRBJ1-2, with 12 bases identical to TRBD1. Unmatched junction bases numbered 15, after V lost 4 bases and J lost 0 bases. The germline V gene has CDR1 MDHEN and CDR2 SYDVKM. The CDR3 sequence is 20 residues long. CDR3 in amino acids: CASSSQWTTGTGGSNYGYTF. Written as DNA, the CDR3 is TGTGCCAGCAGTTCTCAATGGACCACCGGGACAGGGGGCTCTAACTATGGCTACACCTTC.

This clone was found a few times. CDR3 amino acids: CASRQTGDQANYGYTF. The DNA for the CDR3 is TGTGCCAGCAGGCAAACAGGGGACCAAGCTAACTATGGCTACACCTTC. The chain uses TRBV9 and TRBJ1-2; 7 bases match TRBD1. V lost 5 bases and J lost 0; bases outside the gene matches: 10. The CDR3 is made up of 16 amino acids. The germline V gene has CDR1 SGDLS and CDR2 YYNGEE.

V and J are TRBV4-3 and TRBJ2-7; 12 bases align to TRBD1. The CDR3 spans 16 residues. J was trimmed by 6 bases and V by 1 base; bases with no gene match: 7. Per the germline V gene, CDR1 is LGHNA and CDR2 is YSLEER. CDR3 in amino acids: CASSQATGTGGSEQYF. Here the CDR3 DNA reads TGCGCCAGCAGCCAAGCTACAGGGACAGGGGGCTCCGAGCAGTACTTC.

The CDR3 region is CASSLKGRLNTEAFF. CDR3 sequence (DNA): TGTGCCAGCAGCTTAAAAGGGAGGCTGAACACTGAAGCTTTCTTT. The chain carries TRBV7-2 and TRBJ1-1; no definite D call. The germline V gene encodes CDR1 SGHTA and CDR2 FQGNSA. The length of the CDR3 is 15 residues. The V end lost 2 bases, the J end lost 0 bases, and 10 bases lay between the germline ends.

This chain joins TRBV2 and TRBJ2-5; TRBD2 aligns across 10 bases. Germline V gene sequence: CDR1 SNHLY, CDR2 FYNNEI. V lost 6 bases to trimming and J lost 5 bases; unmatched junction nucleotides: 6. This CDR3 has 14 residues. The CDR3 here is CASSGGLARETQYF. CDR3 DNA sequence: TGTGCCAGCAGCGGGGGACTAGCGAGGGAGACCCAGTACTTC.

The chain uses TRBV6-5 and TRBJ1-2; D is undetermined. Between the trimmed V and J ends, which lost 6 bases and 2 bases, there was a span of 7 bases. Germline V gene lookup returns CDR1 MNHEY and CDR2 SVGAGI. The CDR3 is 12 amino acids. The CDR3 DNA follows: TGTGCCAGCAGCCAAATCAACTATGGCTACACCTTC. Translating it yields CASSQINYGYTF.

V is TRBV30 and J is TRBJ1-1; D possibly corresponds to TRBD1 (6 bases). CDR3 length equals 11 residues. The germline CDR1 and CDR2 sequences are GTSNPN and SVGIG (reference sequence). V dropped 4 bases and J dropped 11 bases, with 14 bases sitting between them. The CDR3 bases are TGTGCCTGGACCGAGGGGGTATGGGCTTTCTTT. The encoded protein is CAWTEGVWAFF.

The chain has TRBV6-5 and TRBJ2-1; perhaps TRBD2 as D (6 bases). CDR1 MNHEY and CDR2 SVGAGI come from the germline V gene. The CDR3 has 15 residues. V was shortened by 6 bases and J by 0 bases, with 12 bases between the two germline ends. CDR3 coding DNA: TGTGCCAGCAGATCTAGCGTAAGCTCCTACAATGAGCAGTTCTTC. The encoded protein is CASRSSVSSYNEQFF.

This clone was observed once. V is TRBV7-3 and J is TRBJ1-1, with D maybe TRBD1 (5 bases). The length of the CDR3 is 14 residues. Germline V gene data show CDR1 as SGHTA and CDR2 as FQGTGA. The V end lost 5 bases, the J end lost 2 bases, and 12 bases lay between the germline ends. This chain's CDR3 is CASSPRDLNTEAFF. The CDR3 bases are TGTGCCAGCAGCCCTCGGGACTTAAACACTGAAGCTTTCTTT.

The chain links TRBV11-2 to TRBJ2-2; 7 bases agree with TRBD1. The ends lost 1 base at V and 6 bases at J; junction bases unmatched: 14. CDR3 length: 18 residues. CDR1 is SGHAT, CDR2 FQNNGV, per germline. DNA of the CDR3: TGTGCCAGCAGCTTAGCGCTAAGTTACAGGGGAGCTCCCGGGGAGCTGTTTTTT. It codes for CASSLALSYRGAPGELFF.

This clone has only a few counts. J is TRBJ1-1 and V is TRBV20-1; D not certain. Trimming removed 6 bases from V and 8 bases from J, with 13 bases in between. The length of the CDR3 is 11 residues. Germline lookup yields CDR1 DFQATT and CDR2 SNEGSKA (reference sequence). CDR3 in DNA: TGCAGTGCCGTCCGGGTCTTCGAAGCTTTCTTT. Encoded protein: CSAVRVFEAFF.

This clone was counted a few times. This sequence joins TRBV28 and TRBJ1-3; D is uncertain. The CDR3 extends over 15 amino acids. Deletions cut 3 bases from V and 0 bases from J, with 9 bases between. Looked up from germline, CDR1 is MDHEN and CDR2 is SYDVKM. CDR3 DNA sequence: TGTGCCAGCAGTTTGCAACTGAACTCTGGAAACACCATATATTTT. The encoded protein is CASSLQLNSGNTIYF.

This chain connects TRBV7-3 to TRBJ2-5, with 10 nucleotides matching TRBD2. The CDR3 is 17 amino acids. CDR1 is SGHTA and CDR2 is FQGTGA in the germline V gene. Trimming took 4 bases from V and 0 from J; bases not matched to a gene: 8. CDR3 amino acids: CASSSPPSGGDQETQYF. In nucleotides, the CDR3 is TGTGCCAGCAGCTCCCCACCTAGCGGGGGTGACCAAGAGACCCAGTACTTC.

The CDR3 DNA sequence: TGCAGCGTCCGTCCTCAAGGACAGGGAGCTGGCTACACCTTC. Translation: CSVRPQGQGAGYTF. The chain combines TRBV29-1 with TRBJ1-2; 8 bases agree with TRBD1. This CDR3 has 14 amino acids. Germline V gene sequence: CDR1 SQVTM, CDR2 ANQGSEA. The V gene end was trimmed by 6 bases and the J gene end by 7 bases; junction bases not matched to a gene: 13.

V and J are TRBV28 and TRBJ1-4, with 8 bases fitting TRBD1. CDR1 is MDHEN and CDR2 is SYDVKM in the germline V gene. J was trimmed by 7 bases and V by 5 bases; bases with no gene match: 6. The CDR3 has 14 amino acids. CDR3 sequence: CASSLSGGREKLFF. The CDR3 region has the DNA TGTGCCAGCAGTCTCTCAGGGGGCCGTGAAAAACTGTTTTTT. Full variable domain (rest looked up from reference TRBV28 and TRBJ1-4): DVKVTQSSRYLVKRTGEKVFLECVQDMDHENMFWYRQDPGLGLRLIYFSYDVKMKEKGDIPEGYSVSREKKERFSLILESASTNQTSMYLCASSLSGGREKLFFGSGTQLSVL.

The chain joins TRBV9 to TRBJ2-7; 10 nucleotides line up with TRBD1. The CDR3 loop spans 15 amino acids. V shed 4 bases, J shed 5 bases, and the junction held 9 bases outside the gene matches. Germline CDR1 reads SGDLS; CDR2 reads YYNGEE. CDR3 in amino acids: CASSPRTGGWDEQYF. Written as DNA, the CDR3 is TGTGCCAGCAGCCCGCGGACAGGGGGTTGGGACGAGCAGTACTTC.

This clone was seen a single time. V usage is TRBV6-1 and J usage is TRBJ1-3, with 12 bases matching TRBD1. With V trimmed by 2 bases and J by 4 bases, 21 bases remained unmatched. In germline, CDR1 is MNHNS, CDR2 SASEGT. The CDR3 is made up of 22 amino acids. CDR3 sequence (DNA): TGTGCCAGCAGTGAACCTAGAGGGGGCCGGGACAGGGGGCAGGAGATAGGAAACACCATATATTTT. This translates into CASSEPRGGRDRGQEIGNTIYF.